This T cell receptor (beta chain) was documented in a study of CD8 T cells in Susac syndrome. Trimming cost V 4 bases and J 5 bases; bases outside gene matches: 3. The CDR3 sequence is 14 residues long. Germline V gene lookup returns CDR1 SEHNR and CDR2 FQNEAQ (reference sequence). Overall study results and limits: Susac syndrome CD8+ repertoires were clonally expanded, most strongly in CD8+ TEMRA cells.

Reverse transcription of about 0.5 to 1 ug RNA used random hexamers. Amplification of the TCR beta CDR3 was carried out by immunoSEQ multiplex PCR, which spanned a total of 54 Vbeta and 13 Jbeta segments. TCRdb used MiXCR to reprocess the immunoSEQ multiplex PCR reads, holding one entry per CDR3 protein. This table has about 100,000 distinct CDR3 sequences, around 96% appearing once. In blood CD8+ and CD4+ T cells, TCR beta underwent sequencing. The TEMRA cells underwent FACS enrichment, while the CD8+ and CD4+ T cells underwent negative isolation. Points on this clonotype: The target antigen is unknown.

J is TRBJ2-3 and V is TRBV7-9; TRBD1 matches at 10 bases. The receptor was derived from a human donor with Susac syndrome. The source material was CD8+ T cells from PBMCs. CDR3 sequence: CASSSRDRGDTQYF. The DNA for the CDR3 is TGTGCCAGCAGCTCCCGGGACAGGGGAGATACGCAGTATTTT.